This TCR beta chain was captured by sequencing in a study of OX40 agonist ivuxolimab in advanced cancers. Looking at the study overall: Ivuxolimab was an agonistic, fully human IgG2 monoclonal antibody directed against OX40 (CD134), a costimulatory receptor. Intravenous ivuxolimab was administered to patients every 2 weeks at six dose levels: 0.01, 0.1, 0.3, 1.5, 3 and 10 mg/kg. Of the roughly 52 dose-escalation patients, hepatocellular carcinoma was present in 19, melanoma in roughly 15, renal cell carcinoma in 9 and head and neck cancer in 9. The dose-escalation cohort was about 83% male with a mean age of roughly 62 years, ranging from 23 to 79. Prior anti-PD-1, anti-PD-L1 or anti-CTLA-4 therapy was permitted, and checkpoint inhibitors had been received by approximately 39% of dose-escalation patients. Partial responses occurred in three dose-escalation patients: two with cutaneous melanoma and one with hepatocellular carcinoma. The point of sequencing TCRbeta in the periphery was to test whether ivuxolimab changed TCR sequence diversity and drove clonal T-cell expansion. The paper describes the monotherapy dose-escalation part (N of about 52 patients) of the phase I trial of ivuxolimab. The research as a whole found: On average, CD8+ T cells showed more expanded clones than CD4+ T cells after ivuxolimab. Partial responders in the 0.1-3.0 mg/kg groups had among the lowest normalized peripheral clonal expansion, especially among CD8+ T cells. At doses of 0.1 to 3.0 mg/kg, clonal expansion of both CD4+ and CD8+ T cells in blood was seen between baseline and week 6. The antigen specificity of the peripheral T cells that underwent clonal expansion was not determined. Low levels of normalized T-cell clonal expansion were also shown by some nonresponding patients.

Sequences SEHNR (CDR1) and FQNEAQ (CDR2) are obtained from the germline V gene (reference sequence). Measured from the cysteine to the phenylalanine, the CDR3 is 13 residues long. The sequence is cut down to CDR3 DNA, 39 bases in frame from base 1. Deletion took 3 bases off V and 5 bases off J, with a span of 10 bases between the germline ends. The trial excluded patients who had a history of autoimmune disease or who were on systemic immunosuppression. In every dose cohort, peripheral blood was drawn for TCR sequencing at baseline, cycle 4 day 1, and cycle 7 day 1. Samples came from an open-label, multicenter, first-in-human phase I dose-escalation trial of ivuxolimab. The trial enrolled adults with locally advanced or metastatic head and neck squamous cell, hepatocellular, melanoma or renal cell carcinoma. CD4+ and CD8+ T cells were sorted separately from peripheral blood before TCR sequencing.

For sequencing of the TCRbeta CDR3 region, genomic DNA was extracted from the sorted cells. The immunoSEQ Assay was used to sequence the TCRbeta CDR3 regions. TCRdb limited this immuneACCESS table to in-frame rearrangements with V and J called. A share of clones is missing; checked studies link under half to unresolved V genes, and the rest is unexplained. This sample has 90,000 to 100,000 clones in its table, and about nine tenths of those were observed once. The ten top clones hold 0.82% of the sample. As concerns this clone: Its recognized antigen is unknown. No quality values exist for individual bases; no much larger clone is one base distant.

This receptor was obtained from an adult with an advanced solid tumor such as melanoma, head and neck, liver or kidney cancer. The sequencing here drew on CD4+ or CD8+ T cells sorted from blood, taken in a trial of the OX40 agonist ivuxolimab. The sequence links TRBV7-9 to TRBJ1-2, with a tentative D gene TRBD1 over 5 matching bases. The encoded CDR3 is CASSFSGFYGYTF. The nucleotides read TGTGCCAGCAGCTTTTCAGGGTTTTATGGCTACACCTTC.